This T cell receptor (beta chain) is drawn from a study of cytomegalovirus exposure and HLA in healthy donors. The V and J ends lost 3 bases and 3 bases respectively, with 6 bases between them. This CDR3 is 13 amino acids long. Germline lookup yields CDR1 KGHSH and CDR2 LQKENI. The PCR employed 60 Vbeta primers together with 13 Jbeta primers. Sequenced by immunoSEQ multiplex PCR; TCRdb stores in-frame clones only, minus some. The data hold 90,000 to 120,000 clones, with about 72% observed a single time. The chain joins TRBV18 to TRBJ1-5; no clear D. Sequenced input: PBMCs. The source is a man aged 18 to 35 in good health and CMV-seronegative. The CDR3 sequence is CASSPLVNQPQHF. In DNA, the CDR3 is TGTGCCAGCTCACCCCTAGTCAATCAGCCCCAGCATTTT.